This entry describes one TCR beta chain. Clones were read by immunoSEQ multiplex PCR, and TCRdb kept only the in-frame ones, dropping some. The sample has about 74,000 clones, approximately 91% seen once; the top ten hold approximately 1.5%. The data derive from a study of T cell changes during pregnancy in multiple sclerosis. Germline CDR1 is MNHEY and CDR2 is SVGAGI. V lost 2 bases and J lost 5; bases outside the gene matches: 3. The CDR3 spans 14 residues. The chain has TRBV6-5 and TRBJ2-3, with 8 nucleotides matching TRBD1. The source was peripheral blood, collected in the third trimester of pregnancy. This receptor was obtained from a female donor with multiple sclerosis, enrolled in a pregnancy study. CDR3 bases: TGTGCCAGCAGTTACACCAGGGGGCAAGATACGCAGTATTTT. It is translated as CASSYTRGQDTQYF.